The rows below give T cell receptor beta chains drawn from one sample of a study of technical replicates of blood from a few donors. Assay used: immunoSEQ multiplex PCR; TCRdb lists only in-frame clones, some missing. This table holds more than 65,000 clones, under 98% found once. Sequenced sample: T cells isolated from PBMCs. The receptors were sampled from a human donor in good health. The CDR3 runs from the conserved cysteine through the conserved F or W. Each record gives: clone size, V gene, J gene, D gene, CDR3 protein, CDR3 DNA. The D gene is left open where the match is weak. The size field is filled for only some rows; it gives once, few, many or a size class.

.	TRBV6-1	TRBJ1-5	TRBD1	CASSEYRTGGYQPQHF	TGTGCCAGCAGTGAATATCGGACAGGGGGCTATCAGCCCCAGCATTTT
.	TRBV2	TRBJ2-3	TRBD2	CASSELLAGQDTQYF	TGTGCCAGCAGTGAGCTCCTAGCGGGACAAGATACGCAGTATTTT
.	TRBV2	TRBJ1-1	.	CASSEGLDSNREAFF	TGTGCCAGCAGTGAAGGGTTGGACAGCAACCGTGAAGCTTTCTTT
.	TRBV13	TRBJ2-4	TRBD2	CASSLQAGGDIQYF	TGTGCCAGCAGCTTACAAGCGGGAGGGGACATTCAGTACTTC
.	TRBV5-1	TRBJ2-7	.	CASSSGLESYEQYF	TGCGCCAGCAGCTCGGGACTCGAATCCTACGAGCAGTACTTC
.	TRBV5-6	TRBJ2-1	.	CASSAGARELANEQFF	TGTGCCAGCAGCGCGGGGGCTCGGGAATTGGCGAATGAGCAGTTCTTC
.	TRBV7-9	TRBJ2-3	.	CATPREGTDTQYF	TGTGCCACGCCCAGGGAAGGCACAGATACGCAGTATTTT
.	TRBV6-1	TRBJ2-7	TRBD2	CASRTLAGDSYEQYF	TGTGCCAGCAGAACATTAGCGGGAGACTCCTACGAGCAGTACTTC
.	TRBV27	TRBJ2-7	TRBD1	CASSWTGTYEQYF	TGTGCCAGCAGTTGGACAGGGACCTACGAGCAGTACTTC
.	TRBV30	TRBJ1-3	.	CAWSVRRGLAGNTIYF	TGTGCCTGGAGTGTACGGCGAGGGTTGGCTGGAAACACCATATATTTT
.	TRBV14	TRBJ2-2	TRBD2	CASSQLAGNTGELFF	TGTGCCAGCAGCCAGTTAGCGGGGAACACCGGGGAGCTGTTTTTT
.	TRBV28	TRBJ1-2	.	CASSLPLYGYTF	TGTGCCAGCAGTTTACCGCTATATGGCTACACCTTC
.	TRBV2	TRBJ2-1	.	CASIDYHNEQFF	TGTGCCAGCATTGACTATCACAATGAGCAGTTCTTC
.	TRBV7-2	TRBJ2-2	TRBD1	CASSPTGGWNTGELFF	TGTGCCAGCAGCCCGACAGGGGGATGGAACACCGGGGAGCTGTTTTTT
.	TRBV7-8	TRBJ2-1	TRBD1	CASSSSLDRGNEQFF	TGTGCCAGCAGCTCTTCTCTGGACAGGGGAAATGAGCAGTTCTTC
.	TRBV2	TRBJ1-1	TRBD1	CASPTGEYTEAFF	TGTGCCAGCCCGACAGGGGAGTATACTGAAGCTTTCTTT
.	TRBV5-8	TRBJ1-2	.	CASSLVWEGYTF	TGTGCCAGCAGCTTGGTGTGGGAGGGCTACACCTTC
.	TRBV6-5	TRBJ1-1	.	CASSYSQASNTEAFF	TGTGCCAGCAGTTACTCTCAAGCTTCGAACACTGAAGCTTTCTTT
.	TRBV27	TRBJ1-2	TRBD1	CASSWDRGIGYTF	TGTGCCAGCAGTTGGGACAGGGGAATCGGCTACACCTTC
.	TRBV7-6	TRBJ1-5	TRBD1	CASGQGAAQPQHF	TGTGCCAGCGGGCAGGGGGCAGCTCAGCCCCAGCATTTT
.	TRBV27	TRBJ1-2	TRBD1	CASSLTGSYGYTF	TGTGCCAGCAGCCTGACAGGGTCCTATGGCTACACCTTC
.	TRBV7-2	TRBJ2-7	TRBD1	CASSLTGTGYDEQYF	TGTGCCAGCAGCTTAACCGGGACAGGGTACGACGAGCAGTACTTC
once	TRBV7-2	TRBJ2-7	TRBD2	CASSLPERGRQSFEQYF	TGTGCCAGCAGCTTGCCCGAGCGCGGGAGACAGTCCTTCGAGCAGTACTTC
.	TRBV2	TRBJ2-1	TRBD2	CASQLGLYNTEQFF	TGTGCCAGCCAGCTGGGACTATACAATACTGAGCAGTTCTTC
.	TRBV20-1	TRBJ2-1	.	CSALAEVEQFF	TGCAGTGCTCTCGCGGAGGTAGAGCAGTTCTTC
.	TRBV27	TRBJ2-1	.	CASSVTRLSYNEQFF	TGTGCCAGCAGTGTGACTAGATTGAGCTACAATGAGCAGTTCTTC
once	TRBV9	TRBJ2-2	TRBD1	CASSATGQGTGELFF	TGTGCCAGCAGCGCCACGGGACAGGGGACCGGGGAGCTGTTTTTT
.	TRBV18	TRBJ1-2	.	CASSQTGQYIGYTF	TGTGCCAGCTCACAAACAGGACAGTATATCGGCTACACCTTC
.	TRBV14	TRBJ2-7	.	CASSQFRYEQYF	TGTGCCAGCAGCCAATTCCGGTACGAGCAGTACTTC
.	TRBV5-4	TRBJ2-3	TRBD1	CASSEIQGLSTDTQYF	TGTGCCAGCAGTGAGATACAGGGGCTCAGCACAGATACGCAGTATTTT
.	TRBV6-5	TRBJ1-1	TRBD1	CASSYLQVGQGAEAFF	TGTGCCAGCAGTTACTTGCAAGTGGGACAGGGGGCCGAAGCTTTCTTT
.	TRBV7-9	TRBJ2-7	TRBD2	CASSSSGRPYEQYF	TGTGCCAGCAGCTCTAGCGGGCGGCCCTACGAGCAGTACTTC
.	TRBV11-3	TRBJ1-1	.	CASSLDPGVDTEAFF	TGTGCCAGCAGCTTAGATCCCGGGGTGGACACTGAAGCTTTCTTT
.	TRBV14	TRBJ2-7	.	CASSQAYEQYF	TGTGCCAGCAGCCAAGCTTACGAGCAGTACTTC
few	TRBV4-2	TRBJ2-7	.	CASSQDQSAHYEQYF	TGTGCCAGCAGCCAAGATCAAAGCGCCCACTACGAGCAGTACTTC
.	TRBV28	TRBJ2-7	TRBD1	CASSPQGEGIDEQYF	TGTGCCAGCAGTCCCCAGGGGGAAGGGATCGACGAGCAGTACTTC
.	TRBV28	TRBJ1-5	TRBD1	CASSFRTGGWQPQHF	TGTGCCAGCAGTTTCCGGACAGGGGGCTGGCAGCCCCAGCATTTT
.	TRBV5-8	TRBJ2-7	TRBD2	CASSRGGTSYEQYF	TGTGCCAGCAGCCGAGGGGGGACTAGTTACGAGCAGTACTTC
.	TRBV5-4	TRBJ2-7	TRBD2	CASSRTSGPSYEQYF	TGTGCCAGCAGCAGGACTAGCGGGCCCTCCTACGAGCAGTACTTC
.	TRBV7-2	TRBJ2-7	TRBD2	CASSLGTSGSEQYF	TGTGCCAGCAGCTTAGGGACTAGCGGGAGCGAGCAGTACTTC
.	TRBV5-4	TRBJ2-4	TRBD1	CASSSTGTGVDRLAKNIQYF	TGTGCCAGCAGCAGCACCGGGACAGGGGTTGATCGCTTAGCCAAAAACATTCAGTACTTC
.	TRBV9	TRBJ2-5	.	CASSSGPRTEETQYF	TGTGCCAGCAGCTCCGGCCCCCGCACAGAAGAGACCCAGTACTTC